This is a list of T cell receptor beta chains from one sample in a study of OX40 agonist ivuxolimab in advanced cancers. Measured with immunoSEQ multiplex PCR; TCRdb has only the in-frame clones, and not every one. The data contain roughly 80,000 clones, about 88% of them singletons. Sequencing used CD4+ or CD8+ T cells sorted from blood, obtained in a trial of the OX40 agonist ivuxolimab. Receptors originate from an adult with an advanced solid tumor such as melanoma, head and neck, liver or kidney cancer. Each CDR3 is given with its conserved first and last residue. Fields, in order: D gene, J gene, V gene, clone size, CDR3 DNA, CDR3 protein. A D gene is named only where the DNA matches it firmly. Clone size is not always given. Where it is, it says once, few, many or a class for expanded clones.

TRBD1 TRBJ2-1 TRBV10-3 once TGTGCCATCAGTAGGGACAGCTACAATGAGCAGTTCTTC CAISRDSYNEQFF
. TRBJ1-4 TRBV28 . TGTGCCAGCAGTTCCGGCCTGGTTGGTAATGAAAAACTGTTTTTT CASSSGLVGNEKLFF
. TRBJ2-3 TRBV19 . TGTGCCAGTAGTGGGGCGGCGGGGACTAGCACAGATACGCAGTATTTT CASSGAAGTSTDTQYF
. TRBJ1-1 TRBV29-1 . TGCAGCGCCGTAACAGGTTACACTGAAGCTTTCTTT CSAVTGYTEAFF
. TRBJ1-1 TRBV25-1 . TGTGCCAGCACTGCCACAGGGCGGAACACTGAAGCTTTCTTT CASTATGRNTEAFF
. TRBJ1-6 TRBV27 . TGTGCCAGCAGTATACAAGGAAGGGGAAATTCACCCCTCCACTTT CASSIQGRGNSPLHF
. TRBJ1-4 TRBV12-5 . TGTGCTAGTGCCGATCCTAGGGGGATACTGTTTTTT CASADPRGILFF
. TRBJ1-5 TRBV28 . TGTGCCAGCAGGGTGTCCAATCAGCCCCAGCATTTT CASRVSNQPQHF
. TRBJ2-2 TRBV6-1 . TGTGCCAGCAGTGAAGCTTCCAGAAACACCGGGGAGCTGTTTTTT CASSEASRNTGELFF
. TRBJ2-5 TRBV11-2 . TGTGCCAGCAGTAAGGGGATGACCCAGTACTTC CASSKGMTQYF
TRBD1 TRBJ1-1 TRBV4-3 . TGCGCCAGCAGCCAACCGGACAGGGTCACTGAAGCTTTCTTT CASSQPDRVTEAFF
. TRBJ1-5 TRBV27 . TGTGCCAGCAGGGGAATTAATCAGCCCCAGCATTTT CASRGINQPQHF
TRBD1 TRBJ1-5 TRBV18 . TGTGCCAGCTCATCTGACAGGGTTCCGTATCAGCCCCAGCATTTT CASSSDRVPYQPQHF
. TRBJ2-3 TRBV30 . TGTGCCTGGGGAGGAAGCACAGATACGCAGTATTTT CAWGGSTDTQYF
. TRBJ1-6 TRBV11-2 . TGTGCCAGCAGCCCGGGGCCAGAGCCCAATAATTCACCCCTCCACTTT CASSPGPEPNNSPLHF
. TRBJ2-5 TRBV6-1 . TGTGCCAGCAGTGAATTCCGGACAGCTACCGAGACCCAGTACTTC CASSEFRTATETQYF
TRBD2 TRBJ2-2 TRBV12-5 . TGTGCTAGCCGCCTGTATGGAAGTAGCGGGGCCGGGGAGCTGTTTTTT CASRLYGSSGAGELFF
. TRBJ1-1 TRBV9 few TGTGCCAGCAGCCCCCAGGGGAACACTGAAGCTTTCTTT CASSPQGNTEAFF
. TRBJ1-2 TRBV7-9 . TGTGCCAGCAGCTTAGCTGGGGACGACTATGGCTACACCTTC CASSLAGDDYGYTF
TRBD1 TRBJ1-4 TRBV27 . TGTGCCAGCAGGGGACAGGGCCCTGAAAAACTGTTTTTT CASRGQGPEKLFF
. TRBJ2-1 TRBV9 . TGTGCCAGCAGCGCCATGTCGGTGGACAATGAGCAGTTCTTC CASSAMSVDNEQFF
. TRBJ1-1 TRBV5-4 . TGTGCCAGCAGCGCAGGGACCTACGGGACTGAAGCTTTCTTT CASSAGTYGTEAFF
. TRBJ1-5 TRBV7-9 . TGTGCCAGCAGCTTAGAACAGGGTGGTCAGCCCCAGCATTTT CASSLEQGGQPQHF
. TRBJ2-7 TRBV28 once TGTGCCAGCAGTTCCTTCTGGGGGGTAGGGACCACCTACGAGCAGTACTTC CASSSFWGVGTTYEQYF
TRBD2 TRBJ2-1 TRBV19 . TGTGCCAGTAGTATTAATCTAGCGGGGTCCTACAATGAGCAGTTCTTC CASSINLAGSYNEQFF